This is a list of T cell receptor beta chains from one sample in a study of CD8 T cells in Susac syndrome. TCRdb fed the immunoSEQ multiplex PCR reads into MiXCR, producing one record per CDR3 protein. The sample lists tens of thousands of distinct CDR3 sequences, about 91% occurring once. Input material: CD8+ T cells from PBMCs. These receptors originate from a human donor with multiple sclerosis. The CDR3 runs from the conserved cysteine through the conserved F or W. A D gene is named only where the DNA matches it firmly. The size field is filled for only some rows; it gives once, few, many or a size class.

TRBJ1-2 | TRBV9 | - | - | CASSPTEVGGYTF | TGTGCCAGCAGCCCAACGGAGGTGGGTGGCTACACCTTC
TRBJ2-5 | TRBV11-1 | - | TRBD1 | CASSLDRGLETQYF | TGTGCCAGCAGCTTGGACAGGGGGCTGGAGACCCAGTACTTC
TRBJ1-2 | TRBV5-6 | - | - | CASSSLYGYTF | TGTGCCAGCAGCTCATTATATGGCTACACCTTC
TRBJ2-2 | TRBV27 | few | - | CASSDRLTGELFF | TGTGCCAGCTCGGACAGATTAACCGGGGAGCTGTTTTTT
TRBJ2-5 | TRBV28 | - | - | CASRPQGLETQYF | TGTGCCAGCAGGCCTCAGGGGCTGGAGACCCAGTACTTC
TRBJ2-3 | TRBV12-3/TRBV12-4 | - | - | CASSFREWGTDTQYF | TGTGCCAGCAGCTTCAGGGAGTGGGGCACAGATACGCAGTATTTT
TRBJ2-3 | TRBV5-6 | - | - | CASSLALLYPKDTQYF | TGTGCCAGCAGCTTGGCCCTTCTATACCCCAAAGATACGCAGTATTTT
TRBJ1-2 | TRBV7-8 | - | TRBD1 | CASSPEGQGYTF | TGTGCCAGCAGCCCCGAGGGACAGGGCTACACCTTC
TRBJ2-1 | TRBV28 | - | - | CASSFPRSGGNEQFF | TGTGCCAGCAGTTTCCCGCGTAGCGGCGGCAATGAGCAGTTCTTC
TRBJ1-4 | TRBV14 | - | - | CASSLGGSNEKLFF | TGTGCCAGCAGCCTCGGCGGATCTAATGAAAAACTGTTTTTT
TRBJ1-5 | TRBV5-4 | - | - | CASSFMRDTDQPQHF | TGTGCCAGCAGCTTTATGCGGGACACTGATCAGCCCCAGCATTTT
TRBJ2-2 | TRBV6-4 | - | - | CASSEEGGNTGELFF | TGTGCCAGCAGTGAGGAAGGGGGGAACACCGGGGAGCTGTTTTTT
TRBJ2-1 | TRBV14 | - | TRBD1 | CASSQGTGAYNEQFF | TGTGCCAGCAGCCAAGGGACAGGAGCATACAATGAGCAGTTCTTC
TRBJ2-7 | TRBV28 | - | TRBD1 | CASSGTGKRNEQYF | TGTGCCAGCAGCGGGACAGGGAAAAGGAACGAGCAGTACTTC
TRBJ2-1 | TRBV27 | - | - | CASSFRGRASNEQFF | TGTGCCAGCAGTTTTAGGGGGAGGGCCAGCAATGAGCAGTTCTTC
TRBJ1-2 | TRBV2 | - | - | CASRPHGGHGIRGYTF | TGTGCCAGCAGGCCCCACGGAGGCCATGGGATTCGTGGCTACACCTTC
TRBJ2-7 | TRBV4-3 | - | - | CASSQEETASLYEQYF | TGCGCCAGCAGCCAAGAAGAAACGGCTAGTCTTTACGAGCAGTACTTC
TRBJ1-2 | TRBV12-3/TRBV12-4 | - | - | CASTPDTSYGYTF | TGTGCCAGCACCCCAGACACTTCATATGGCTACACCTTC
TRBJ2-1 | TRBV12-3/TRBV12-4 | - | - | CASSHFLTGLTEQFF | TGTGCCAGCAGCCACTTTCTTACAGGACTAACTGAGCAGTTCTTC
TRBJ2-2 | TRBV27 | - | TRBD2 | CASRELAAPGELFF | TGTGCCAGCAGGGAGCTAGCGGCTCCCGGGGAGCTGTTTTTT
TRBJ2-7 | TRBV10-3 | - | TRBD1 | CATEGRGQGAYEQYF | TGTGCCACAGAAGGCCGCGGACAGGGGGCCTACGAGCAGTACTTC
TRBJ2-5 | TRBV6-1 | - | - | CASSPLGRLPQETQYF | TGTGCCAGCAGTCCGCTAGGACGGCTCCCCCAAGAGACCCAGTACTTC
TRBJ1-5 | TRBV27 | - | - | CASSPNRGQPQHF | TGTGCCAGCAGTCCCAATCGGGGTCAGCCCCAGCATTTT
TRBJ2-2 | TRBV19 | - | - | CASSPTGGNTGELFF | TGTGCCAGCTCCCCCACGGGGGGCAACACCGGGGAGCTGTTTTTT
TRBJ2-6 | TRBV7-9 | - | - | CASSLTSGANVLTF | TGTGCCAGCAGCTTAACCTCTGGGGCCAACGTCCTGACTTTC
TRBJ2-3 | TRBV6-5 | - | - | CASTDQVEDTQYF | TGTGCCAGCACTGACCAGGTAGAAGATACGCAGTATTTT
TRBJ2-1 | TRBV9 | - | TRBD2 | CASSEGTSGSSYNEQFF | TGTGCCAGCAGCGAAGGGACTAGCGGCAGCTCCTACAATGAGCAGTTCTTC
TRBJ2-2 | TRBV28 | - | TRBD2 | CASSSLAGAAGELFF | TGTGCCAGCAGTTCTCTAGCGGGAGCGGCCGGGGAGCTGTTTTTT
TRBJ2-7 | TRBV20-1 | - | TRBD1 | CSALTGGSYEQYF | TGCAGTGCACTAACAGGGGGCTCCTACGAGCAGTACTTC
TRBJ2-1 | TRBV13 | - | TRBD2 | CASSLVAGVSYNEQFF | TGTGCCAGCAGCTTAGTAGCGGGGGTTTCCTACAATGAGCAGTTCTTC
TRBJ2-5 | TRBV5-1 | - | TRBD1 | CASSSDREPETQYF | TGCGCCAGCAGCTCGGACAGGGAGCCAGAGACCCAGTACTTC
TRBJ2-7 | TRBV7-6 | - | - | CASSLVPGPYEQYF | TGTGCCAGCAGCTTAGTTCCAGGCCCCTACGAGCAGTACTTC
TRBJ2-3 | TRBV10-2 | - | TRBD2 | CASSGRGERGSKTQYF | TGCGCCAGCAGTGGCCGGGGGGAGCGGGGGTCCAAAACGCAGTATTTT
TRBJ1-1 | TRBV7-8 | - | TRBD1 | CASSETGGAYTEAFF | TGTGCCAGCAGCGAGACAGGGGGCGCATACACTGAAGCTTTCTTT
TRBJ1-1 | TRBV2 | - | - | CASGLGVGDTEAFF | TGTGCCAGCGGTCTAGGTGTGGGGGACACTGAAGCTTTCTTT